This T cell receptor beta chain was obtained from a study of T cell repertoires in cytomegalovirus infection. Germline assignment: CDR1 MDHEN and CDR2 SYDVKM. This CDR3 spans 12 amino acids. V dropped 5 bases and J dropped 9; count of bases not matched to a gene: 2. Concerning this clonotype itself: Its antigen is currently unknown.

TCRdb called the reads again in MiXCR, with one record for every CDR3 protein. In the table there are about half a million distinct CDR3 sequences, around 35% of which are singletons. This chain links TRBV28 with TRBJ2-1; 9 positions agree with TRBD2. This sequence originates from a human donor in good health (CMV status not recorded). Some clones in this sample may be carry-over from other donors' samples. The sequencing used cultured PBMCs, collected from culture after CMV antigen stimulation. Here the CDR3 DNA reads TGTGCCAGCAGTGGGACTAGCAGTGAGCAGTTCTTC. It yields the protein CASSGTSSEQFF.